This T cell receptor (beta chain) comes out of a study of cytomegalovirus exposure and HLA in healthy donors (dated by TCRdb to about 2017). Study-level background: In an earlier analysis of 550 to 750 of the donors, under 300 Gb of sequence data and 117 million unique TCR beta sequences from about 179 million T cells were reported. The number of typed donors differed by locus: about 620-640 for A, B, C, DRB1 and DQB1; 522 for DQA1; 606 for DPA1; and about 470 for DPB1. Roughly 300 gigabases of sequencing data and around 87 million unique TCR sequences were included in an early release covering about 700 HLA-typed donors. A separate validation cohort of 100 to 150 different subjects was used in addition to the roughly 620-subject first cohort. Because of strong linkage in the cohort, five DR-DQ haplotypes were treated as single units for association and clustering. Donor age, sex, ethnicity and CMV serostatus were compiled together with the repertoire data. Using immunosequencing, the study profiled T cell repertoires from approximately 700 subjects and related those repertoires to cytomegalovirus serostatus. Among approximately 370 genotyped donors of the cohort, an average of around 220,000 unique TCR beta nucleotide sequences was sequenced per donor, of which about 18% were non-productive. In an earlier analysis of about 590 of the donors, high-throughput TCR beta sequencing was used to judge whether each TCR beta V gene segment behaved as functional or pseudogenic. Both class I and class II loci were covered by HLA typing, at four-digit resolution. Of the 398 genotyped donors, roughly 85% fell in the genetic ancestry cluster associated with self-reported Caucasian donors. Every discovery cohort repertoire had been produced on one sequencing platform. To study patterns of TCR occurrence, a later analysis re-analyzed previously published TCR beta repertoires from 550 to 800 donors and added high-resolution HLA genotyping. The study was designed to test whether signatures of past pathogen exposure could be identified by cataloging public T cell receptors. Rather than using new phenotypic data, the later analysis identified candidate immune exposures from TCR beta sequences and from how often those sequences occurred across donors. In a later genetic analysis, genome-wide SNP genotypes for about 65% of the roughly 700 donors were used, and that subset was treated as a discovery cohort. The study combined high-throughput TCR immunosequencing, statistical association of individual TCRs with disease status, and machine learning to predict cytomegalovirus infection status.

The full study reports these points: Broadly in line with IMGT annotations, most TCR beta V segments showed up in productive rearrangements about 90% or about 30% of the time in an earlier analysis of 450 to 750 of the donors. In a later genetic analysis, a missense DCLRE1C variant was associated with V-gene and J-gene trimming of TCR beta chains, and the association was replicated in an independent cohort. A further reported finding was that TCR beta sequences accurately predicted the HLA-A and HLA-B alleles for most subjects in the first cohort. A cluster of highly shared sequence variants was judged likely to be a technical artifact of the sequencing pipeline. A later analysis found that HLA-associated TCR beta chains were more clonally expanded and had lower generation probabilities than equally common non-associated chains. A total of about 150 TCR beta chains were listed by the study as associated with cytomegalovirus. Most TCR sequences were observed very rarely across donors, whereas some public TCRs were present in many individuals. Strong co-occurrence of HLA alleles, especially DR and DQ, made assigning TCR associations to individual alleles difficult. HLA typing was unavailable for some donors at each locus, so association tests used only the typed subset. Several of the top co-occurrence clusters appeared to be linked to parvovirus B19, influenza, CMV and Epstein-Barr virus, according to a later analysis. The only immune exposure information available for the cohort was CMV serostatus. According to a later analysis, most CMV-associated TCR beta chains appeared to be HLA-restricted, and the HLA associations seemed to be driven largely by CMV exposure. Because counts were too low, some 16 rarely observed V segments, including chromosome 9 orphons, were excluded from the earlier analysis of 587 of the donors. In vitro tests confirmed that a few of the cytomegalovirus-associated TCR beta chains recognize cytomegalovirus antigens. Roughly uniform sequencing depth across donors was assumed in presence/absence analyses, although this assumption may not hold. In a later genetic analysis, fewer N-insertions in productive TCRs were reported among donors in an Asian-associated ancestry cluster than the approximately 670-donor mean. In both the original and validation cohorts, the classifier was reported to diagnose cytomegalovirus status with high specificity and sensitivity. Specific HLA alleles were associated with roughly 17,000 TCR beta sequences at a false discovery rate of 0.05 in a later analysis. The cohort was sequenced for TCR beta chains only, and without alpha or paired-chain data the features that could be detected were limited. A later analysis found that TCR association rates varied across HLA loci, with DRB1 alleles showing the most associated TCRs and HLA-C alleles the fewest. Linkage disequilibrium might explain the correlated functional status among segregating V segments, but an unknown experimental factor could not be ruled out. The authors suggested that the approach could potentially be extended to other disease states and immunological phenotypes. Some IMGT-functional V segments, including TRBV6-2 and TRBV6-3, could not be distinguished by the 87-base-pair reads and were therefore excluded.

After removal of 5 bases from V and 7 bases from J, the junction retains 21 bases not matched to a gene. Reading the germline V gene (reference sequence) gives CDR1 SGHKS and CDR2 YYEKEE. Taken from cysteine to valine, the CDR3 has 17 residues. The read is trimmed to its CDR3 DNA, 51 bases read in frame from base 1. The cohort was made up of 666 healthy bone marrow donors. At the time of sampling, all cohort members were nominally healthy, though unrecorded immune exposures were likely present. The donor tested CMV seropositive and was one of the 289 seropositive cohort members. A peripheral blood sample was collected from each donor, and TCR beta sequencing was performed on peripheral blood mononuclear cells. Genomic DNA extraction from the blood cell samples was performed with the Qiagen DNeasy Blood Extraction Kit. The library was produced with the immunoSEQ multiplex PCR assay. For the multiplex PCR, a mixture combining 60 forward primers for TCR Vbeta segments and 13 reverse primers for TCR Jbeta segments was used. Amplification of the CDR3 region of rearranged TCR beta genes was performed with a multiplex PCR assay on genomic DNA. The amplified TCR beta libraries were sequenced on the Illumina HiSeq System as 87-base-pair reads. In the paper's pipeline: A later analysis tallied approximately 87 million unique TCR beta chains across the 610 or so repertoires, and some 12 million of those chains were shared by two or more donors. Raw reads were error-corrected and collapsed into unique sequences with a nearest-neighbor algorithm that merged closely related sequences to remove PCR and sequencing errors. CDR3 sequences were aligned to IMGT reference sequences to assign V, D and J gene segments. For a sequence to be retained, a match of at least six nucleotides was required to both a V gene segment and a J gene segment. A rearrangement counted as productive if the CDR3 had no stop codons and remained in frame with V and J, and every other rearrangement counted as non-productive. CDR3 was defined by IMGT convention, running from the second conserved V-encoded cysteine to the conserved J-encoded phenylalanine. Sequences without an unambiguous match to a single V gene segment were excluded from the earlier analysis of about 630 of the donors. In an earlier analysis of a few hundred of the donors, a V segment was called functional when productive rearrangements were above 56.7%, and segregating when the standard deviation between donors exceeded 5%. A statistical classification framework was developed to diagnose cytomegalovirus status using the catalog of TCR beta chain sequences. V and J gene assignment, in a later analysis, came from comparing TCR nucleotide sequences with IMGT/GENE-DB human TR gene sequences. The TCRdist pipeline was used in a later analysis to assign CDR3 sequences and most-parsimonious VDJ recombination scenarios. In a later analysis, each TCR beta chain was defined by its CDR3 amino acid sequence together with its V-gene family, and reads without a unique V-gene family were excluded. A later analysis removed 450 to 600 highly shared, low-generation-probability nucleotide sequences to deal with suspected cross-contamination and a sequencing artifact. In a later analysis, a clonal expansion index was calculated for each public chain from normalized within-repertoire ranks of inferred template counts. Generation probabilities in a later analysis came from a VDJ recombination model fitted to out-of-frame rearrangements, and those results were checked against IGoR. Hypergeometric tests were used in a later analysis to score TCR-TCR, TCR-HLA and TCR-CMV co-occurrence, with a repertoire-size bias correction applied to the TCR pairs. A later analysis estimated false discovery rates by permuting HLA or CMV assignments 20 times. In a later analysis, co-occurring TCRs were grouped using DBSCAN, with TCRdist sequence similarity added in when clustering inside HLA-allele-positive subsets. Repertoires with fewer than 30,000 or more than 120,000 public chains were left out of co-occurrence clustering, as were five repertoires with anomalous nucleotide sharing. TCRdb's version of the immuneACCESS table is confined to in-frame rearrangements and falls short of the full clone set. An unresolved V gene accounts for under half of the shortfall where checked; the remainder is of unknown origin. V, J and clone size reflect that table, while D and trimming were determined from the DNA. The sample profile shows around 150,000 clones; about 80% of them were found once. The ten largest account for over 12% of the sample.

On this clone itself: No antigen is known for it. No base quality values were provided; no much bigger clone lies one nucleotide off.

The V gene is TRBV5-5 and the J gene is TRBJ2-7; 7 central nucleotides agree with TRBD1. The sample consisted of PBMCs. This TCR was sampled from a middle-aged man in good health and CMV-seropositive. This receptor carries the CDR3 CASRPTTGSILVGEQYV. The DNA reads TGTGCCAGCAGACCAACGACAGGGTCGATACTAGTAGGAGAGCAGTACGTC.